This T cell receptor (beta chain) was retrieved from a study of regulatory T cells in long-lasting Graves disease. In its sample, this clonotype was seen many times. Arm-PCR of CDR3 regions and iRepertoire HTBI primers were used to build TCR beta libraries. TCRdb fed the multiplex PCR reads into MiXCR, producing one record per CDR3 protein. The sample lists roughly 610,000 distinct CDR3 sequences, roughly 16% seen once, with around 19% in the top ten. Indicated time point: newly diagnosed GD, antithyroid drugs for less than 3 months. The TCR library was prepared using RNA isolated from PBMCs. V shed 5 bases and J shed 5 bases, with 18 bases lying between them. The CDR3 has 15 residues. From germline, CDR1 is SGHAT and CDR2 FQDESV (reference sequence). These same data were also listed under a study on T cells in Graves' hyperthyroidism and ophthalmopathy. That publication notes: Peripheral blood also featured most of the thyroid clonotypes expanded above 0.001.

The receptor was isolated from a woman in her twenties or thirties with Graves disease. Material: peripheral blood mononuclear cells (PBMCs), obtained at new diagnosis, from a patient treated with antithyroid drugs. The chain is built from TRBV11-1 and TRBJ2-5; D is perhaps TRBD2 (6 bases). In DNA, the CDR3 is TGTGCCAGCAGCCCCCCAAAGGGGACTCGGGAGACCCAGTACTTC. Amino acid sequence: CASSPPKGTRETQYF.